This T cell receptor beta chain is from a study of beta chain features in type 1 diabetes. CD45RO/CCR7/CD25/CD127/CD95/CD27 sorting isolated CD4+ naive, central memory, regulatory and stem cell-like memory cells. CDR3 size: 13 residues. Trimming removed 5 bases from V and 6 bases from J; junction bases left unmatched: 4. From germline, CDR1 is SGHRS and CDR2 YFSETQ. Study-wide findings and caveats: There was a moderate but significant shortening of TCRB CDR3s in all four CD4+ subsets of Type 1 diabetes patients. There were fewer insertions and more deletions at the VDJ junctions of type 1 diabetes patients. Highly expressing activated T cells could be over-counted with a cDNA template. The study found that naive, central memory and Treg TCRB repertoires appeared more similar in patients than in healthy donors.

Details on this clone: Its antigen is currently unknown.

Sequenced material consisted of expressed TCRB transcripts (all of the isolated RNA was reverse transcribed). TCRdb's copy holds only in-frame clones and misses some; the assay was immunoSEQ multiplex PCR. In the table there are tens of thousands of clones, roughly half of which are singletons. The sequenced sample consisted of central memory CD4+ T cells from blood. The sequence came from a man younger than 40 with type 1 diabetes. The gene calls are TRBV5-1 and TRBJ2-7; 11 bases match TRBD1. CDR3 loop: CASRSGTGGEQYF. The DNA of the CDR3 is TGCGCCAGCAGATCCGGGACAGGGGGCGAGCAGTACTTC.